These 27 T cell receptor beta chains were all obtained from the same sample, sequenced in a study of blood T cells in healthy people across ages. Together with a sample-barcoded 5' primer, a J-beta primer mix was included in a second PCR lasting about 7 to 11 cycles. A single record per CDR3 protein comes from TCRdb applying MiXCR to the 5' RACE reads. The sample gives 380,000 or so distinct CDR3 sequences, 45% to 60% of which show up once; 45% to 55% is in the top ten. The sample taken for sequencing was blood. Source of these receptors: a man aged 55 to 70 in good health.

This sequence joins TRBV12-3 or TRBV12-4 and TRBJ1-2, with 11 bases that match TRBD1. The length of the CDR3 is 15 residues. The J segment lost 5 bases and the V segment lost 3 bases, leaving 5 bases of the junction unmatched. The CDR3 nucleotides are TGTGCCAGCAGTTTGTGGACAGGGGGCTGGTATGGCTACACCTTC. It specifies CASSLWTGGWYGYTF.

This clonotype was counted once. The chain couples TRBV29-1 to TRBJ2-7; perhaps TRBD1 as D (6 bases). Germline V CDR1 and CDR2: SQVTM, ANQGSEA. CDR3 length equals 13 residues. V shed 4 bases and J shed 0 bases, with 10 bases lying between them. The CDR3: CSVGQATSYEQYF. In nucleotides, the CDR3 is TGCAGCGTTGGACAGGCCACCTCCTACGAGCAGTACTTC.

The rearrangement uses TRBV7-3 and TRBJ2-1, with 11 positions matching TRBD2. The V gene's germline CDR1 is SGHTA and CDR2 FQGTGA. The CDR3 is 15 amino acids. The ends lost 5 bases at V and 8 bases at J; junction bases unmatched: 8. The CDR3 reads CASSTQTSGIDEQFF. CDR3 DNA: TGTGCCAGCAGCACCCAGACTAGCGGGATTGATGAGCAGTTCTTC. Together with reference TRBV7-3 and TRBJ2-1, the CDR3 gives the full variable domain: GAGVSQTPSNKVTEKGKYVELRCDPISGHTALYWYRQSLGQGPEFLIYFQGTGAADDSGLPNDRFFAVRPEGSVSTLKIQRTERGDSAVYLCASSTQTSGIDEQFFGPGTRLTVL.

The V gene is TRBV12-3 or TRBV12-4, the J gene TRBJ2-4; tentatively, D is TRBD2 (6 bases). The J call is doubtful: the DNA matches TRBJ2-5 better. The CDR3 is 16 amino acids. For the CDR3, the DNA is TGTGCCAGCAGTCCAAGGGGACTCAGGGATAGAGAGACCCAGTACTTC. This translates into CASSPRGLRDRETQYF.

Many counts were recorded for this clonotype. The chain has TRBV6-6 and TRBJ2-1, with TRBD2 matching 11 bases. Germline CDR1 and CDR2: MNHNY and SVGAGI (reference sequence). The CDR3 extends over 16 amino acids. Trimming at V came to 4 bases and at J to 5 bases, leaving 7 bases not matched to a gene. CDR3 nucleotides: TGTGCCAGCAGTTCAACAGGGACTAGCGGACACAATGAGCAGTTCTTC. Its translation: CASSSTGTSGHNEQFF.

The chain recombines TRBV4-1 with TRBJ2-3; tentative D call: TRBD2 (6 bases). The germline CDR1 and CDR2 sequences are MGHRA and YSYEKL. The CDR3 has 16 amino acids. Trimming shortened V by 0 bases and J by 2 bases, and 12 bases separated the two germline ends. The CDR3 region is CASSQDNTGDTDTQYF. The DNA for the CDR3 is TGCGCCAGCAGCCAAGATAACACGGGGGACACAGATACGCAGTATTTT.

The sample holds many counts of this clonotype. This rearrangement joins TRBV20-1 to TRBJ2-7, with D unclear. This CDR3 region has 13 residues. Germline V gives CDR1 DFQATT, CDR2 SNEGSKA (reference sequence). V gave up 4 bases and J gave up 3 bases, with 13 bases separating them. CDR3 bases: TGCAGTGCTAACCTCGCTAGAAGCTACGAGCAGTACTTC. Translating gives CSANLARSYEQYF.

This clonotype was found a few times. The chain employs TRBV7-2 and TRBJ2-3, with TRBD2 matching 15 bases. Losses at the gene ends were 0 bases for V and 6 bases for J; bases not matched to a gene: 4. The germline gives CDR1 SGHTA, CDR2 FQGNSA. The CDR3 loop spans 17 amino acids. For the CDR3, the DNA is TGTGCCAGCAGCTTAGCCGGACTAGCGGGAGGGGATGATACGCAGTATTTT. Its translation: CASSLAGLAGGDDTQYF.

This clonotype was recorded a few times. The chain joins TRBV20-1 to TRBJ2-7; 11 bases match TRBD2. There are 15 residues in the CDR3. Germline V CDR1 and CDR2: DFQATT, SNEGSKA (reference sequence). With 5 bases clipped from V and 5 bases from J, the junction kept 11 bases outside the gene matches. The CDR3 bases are TGCAGTGCTGCTCATTCGGGACTAGCGGTAAACGAGCAGTACTTC. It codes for CSAAHSGLAVNEQYF.

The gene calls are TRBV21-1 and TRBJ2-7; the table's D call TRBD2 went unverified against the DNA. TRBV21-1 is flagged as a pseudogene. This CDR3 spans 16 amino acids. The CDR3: CASDQLRASGRYEQYF. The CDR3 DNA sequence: TGTGCCAGCGACCAACTCCGGGCTAGCGGGCGCTACGAGCAGTACTTC.

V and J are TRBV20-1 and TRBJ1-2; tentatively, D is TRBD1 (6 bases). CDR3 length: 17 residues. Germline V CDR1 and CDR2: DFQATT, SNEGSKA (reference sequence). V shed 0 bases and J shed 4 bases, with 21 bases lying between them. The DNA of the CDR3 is TGCAGTGCTAGAGATCTCGGGGGCAGGGCGTCGGGCTATGGCTACACCTTC. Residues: CSARDLGGRASGYGYTF.

The CDR3 loop reads CASGLNRGNEQFF. CDR3 in DNA: TGTGCTAGTGGTTTGAACAGGGGCAATGAGCAGTTCTTC. The V call is TRBV12-5, the J call TRBJ2-1; the match to TRBD1 covers 7 bases. CDR1 is LGHNT and CDR2 is FRNRAP in the germline V gene. The CDR3 spans 13 residues. Trimming removed 2 bases from V and 6 bases from J; junction bases left unmatched: 1.

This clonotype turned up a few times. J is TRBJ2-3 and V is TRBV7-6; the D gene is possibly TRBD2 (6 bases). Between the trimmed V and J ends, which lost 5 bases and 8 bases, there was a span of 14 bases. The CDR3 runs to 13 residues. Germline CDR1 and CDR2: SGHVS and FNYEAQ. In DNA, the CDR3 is TGTGCCAGCAGCAGGGGAGGTTCGGCTACGCAGTATTTT. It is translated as CASSRGGSATQYF.

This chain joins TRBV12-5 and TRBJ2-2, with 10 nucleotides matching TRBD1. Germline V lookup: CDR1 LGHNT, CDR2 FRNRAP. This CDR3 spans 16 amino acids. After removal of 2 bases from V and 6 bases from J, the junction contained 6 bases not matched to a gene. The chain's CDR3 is CASGLRQGAWPGELFF. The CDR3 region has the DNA TGTGCTAGTGGTTTGAGACAGGGGGCCTGGCCCGGGGAGCTGTTTTTT.

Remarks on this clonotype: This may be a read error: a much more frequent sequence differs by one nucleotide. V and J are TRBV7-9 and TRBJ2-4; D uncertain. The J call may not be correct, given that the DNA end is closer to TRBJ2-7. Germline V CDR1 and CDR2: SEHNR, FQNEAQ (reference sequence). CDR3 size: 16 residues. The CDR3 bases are TGTGCCAGCAGCTTAGAGGTTGCTATCAGACCCTACGAGCAGTACTTC. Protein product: CASSLEVAIRPYEQYF.

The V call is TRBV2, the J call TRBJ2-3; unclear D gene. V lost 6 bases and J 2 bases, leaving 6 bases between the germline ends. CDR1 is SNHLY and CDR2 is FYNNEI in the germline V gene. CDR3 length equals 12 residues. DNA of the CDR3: TGTGCCAGCAGGGCCTACACAGATACGCAGTATTTT. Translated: CASRAYTDTQYF.

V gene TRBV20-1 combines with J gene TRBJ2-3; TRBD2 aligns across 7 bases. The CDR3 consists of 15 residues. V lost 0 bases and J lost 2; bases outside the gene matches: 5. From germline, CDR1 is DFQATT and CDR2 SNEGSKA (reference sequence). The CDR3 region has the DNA TGCAGTGCTAGAGATGCCAGCGGGGACACAGATACGCAGTATTTT. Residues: CSARDASGDTDTQYF.

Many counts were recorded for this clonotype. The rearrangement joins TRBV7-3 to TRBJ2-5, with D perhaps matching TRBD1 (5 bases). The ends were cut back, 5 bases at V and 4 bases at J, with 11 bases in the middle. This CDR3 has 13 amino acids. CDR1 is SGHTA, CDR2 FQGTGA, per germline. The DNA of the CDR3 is TGTGCCAGCAGCCCCCAGGGTTCAGAGACCCAGTACTTC. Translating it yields CASSPQGSETQYF.

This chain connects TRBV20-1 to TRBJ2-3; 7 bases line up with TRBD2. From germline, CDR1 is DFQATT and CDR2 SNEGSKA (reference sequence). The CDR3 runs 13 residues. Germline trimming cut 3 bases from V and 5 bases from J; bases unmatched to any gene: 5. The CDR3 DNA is TGCAGTGCTAGCGGAGCGGGGAGAGATACGCAGTATTTT. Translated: CSASGAGRDTQYF.

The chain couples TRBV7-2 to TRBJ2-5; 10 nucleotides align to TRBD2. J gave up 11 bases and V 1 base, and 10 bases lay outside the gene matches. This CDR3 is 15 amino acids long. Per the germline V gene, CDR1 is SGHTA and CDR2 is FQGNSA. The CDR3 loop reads CASSLVLGLAGEQYF. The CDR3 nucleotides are TGTGCCAGCAGCTTAGTGCTTGGGCTAGCGGGAGAGCAGTACTTC.

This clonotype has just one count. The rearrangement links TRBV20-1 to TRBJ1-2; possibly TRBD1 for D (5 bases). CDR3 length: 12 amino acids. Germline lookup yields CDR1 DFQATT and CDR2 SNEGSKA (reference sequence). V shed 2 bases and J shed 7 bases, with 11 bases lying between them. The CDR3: CSARPVGGGYTF. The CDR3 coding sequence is TGCAGTGCTAGACCCGTGGGGGGTGGCTACACCTTC.

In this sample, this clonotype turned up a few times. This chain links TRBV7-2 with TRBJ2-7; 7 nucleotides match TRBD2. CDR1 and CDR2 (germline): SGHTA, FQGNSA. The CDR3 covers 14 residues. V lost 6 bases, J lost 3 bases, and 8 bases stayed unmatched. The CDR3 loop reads CASSSYLADYEQYF. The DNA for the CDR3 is TGTGCCAGCAGTTCTTATCTAGCGGACTACGAGCAGTACTTC.

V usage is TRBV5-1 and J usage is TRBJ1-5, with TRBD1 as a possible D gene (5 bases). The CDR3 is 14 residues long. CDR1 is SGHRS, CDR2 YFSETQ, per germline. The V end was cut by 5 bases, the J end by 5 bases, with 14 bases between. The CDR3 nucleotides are TGCGCCAGCAGTCCCCAGGGCGAGGATCAGCCCCAGCATTTT. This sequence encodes CASSPQGEDQPQHF.

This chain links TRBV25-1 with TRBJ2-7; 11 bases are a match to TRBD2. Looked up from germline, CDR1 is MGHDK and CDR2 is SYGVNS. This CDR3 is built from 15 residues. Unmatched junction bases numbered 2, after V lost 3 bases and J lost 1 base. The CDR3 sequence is CASSDLAGGSYEQYF. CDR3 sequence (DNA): TGTGCCAGCAGTGATCTAGCGGGGGGATCCTACGAGCAGTACTTC.

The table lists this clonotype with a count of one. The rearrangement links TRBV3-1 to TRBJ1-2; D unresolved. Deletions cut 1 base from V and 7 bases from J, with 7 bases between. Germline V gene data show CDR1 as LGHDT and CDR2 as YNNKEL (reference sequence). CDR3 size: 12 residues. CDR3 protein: CASSQGTSGYTF. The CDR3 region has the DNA TGTGCCAGCAGCCAAGGGACGTCTGGCTACACCTTC.

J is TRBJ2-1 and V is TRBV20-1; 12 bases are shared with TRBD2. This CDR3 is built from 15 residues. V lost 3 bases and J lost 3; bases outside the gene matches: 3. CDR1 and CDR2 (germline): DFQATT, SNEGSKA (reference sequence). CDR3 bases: TGCAGTGCTAGCCCGACTAGCGGGAGCTACAATGAGCAGTTCTTC. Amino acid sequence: CSASPTSGSYNEQFF.

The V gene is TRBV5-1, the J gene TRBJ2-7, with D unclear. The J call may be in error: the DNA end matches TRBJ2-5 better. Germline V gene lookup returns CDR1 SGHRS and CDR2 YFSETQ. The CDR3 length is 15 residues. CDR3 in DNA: TGCGCCAGCAGCCCACTTGGGGATCAGCGAGAGACCCAGTACTTC. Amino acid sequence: CASSPLGDQRETQYF.